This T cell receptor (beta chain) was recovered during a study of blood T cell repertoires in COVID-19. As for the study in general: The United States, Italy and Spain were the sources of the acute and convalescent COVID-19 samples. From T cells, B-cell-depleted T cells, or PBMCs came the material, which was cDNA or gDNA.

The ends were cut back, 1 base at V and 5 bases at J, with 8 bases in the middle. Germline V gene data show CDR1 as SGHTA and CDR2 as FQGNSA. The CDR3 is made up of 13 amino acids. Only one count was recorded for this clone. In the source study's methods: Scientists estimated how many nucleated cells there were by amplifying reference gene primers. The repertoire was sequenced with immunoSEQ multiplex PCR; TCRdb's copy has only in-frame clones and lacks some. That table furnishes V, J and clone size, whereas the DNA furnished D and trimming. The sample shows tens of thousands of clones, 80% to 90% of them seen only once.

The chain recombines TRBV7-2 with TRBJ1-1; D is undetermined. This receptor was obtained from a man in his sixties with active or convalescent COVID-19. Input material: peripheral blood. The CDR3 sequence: CASSLEPGTEAFF. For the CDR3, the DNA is TGTGCCAGCAGCTTAGAGCCGGGGACTGAAGCTTTCTTT.